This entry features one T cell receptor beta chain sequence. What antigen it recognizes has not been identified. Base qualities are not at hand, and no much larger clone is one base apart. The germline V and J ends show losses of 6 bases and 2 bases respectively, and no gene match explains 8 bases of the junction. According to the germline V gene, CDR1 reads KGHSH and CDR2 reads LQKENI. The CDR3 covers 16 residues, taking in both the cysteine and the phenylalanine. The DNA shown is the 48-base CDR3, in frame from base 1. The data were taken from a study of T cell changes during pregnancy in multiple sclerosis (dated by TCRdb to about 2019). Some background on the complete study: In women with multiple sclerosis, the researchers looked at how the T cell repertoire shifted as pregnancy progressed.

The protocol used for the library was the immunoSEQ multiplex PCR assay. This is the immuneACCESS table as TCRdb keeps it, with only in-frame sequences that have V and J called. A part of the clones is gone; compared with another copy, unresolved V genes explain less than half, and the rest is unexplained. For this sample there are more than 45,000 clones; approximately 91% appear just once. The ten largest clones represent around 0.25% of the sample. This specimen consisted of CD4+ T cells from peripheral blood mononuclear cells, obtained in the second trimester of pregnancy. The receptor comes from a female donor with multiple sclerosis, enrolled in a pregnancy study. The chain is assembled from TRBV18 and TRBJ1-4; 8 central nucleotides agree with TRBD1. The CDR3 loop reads CASSSGQVSTNEKLFF. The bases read TGTGCCAGCTCGTCGGGACAGGTTTCCACTAATGAAAAACTGTTTTTT.